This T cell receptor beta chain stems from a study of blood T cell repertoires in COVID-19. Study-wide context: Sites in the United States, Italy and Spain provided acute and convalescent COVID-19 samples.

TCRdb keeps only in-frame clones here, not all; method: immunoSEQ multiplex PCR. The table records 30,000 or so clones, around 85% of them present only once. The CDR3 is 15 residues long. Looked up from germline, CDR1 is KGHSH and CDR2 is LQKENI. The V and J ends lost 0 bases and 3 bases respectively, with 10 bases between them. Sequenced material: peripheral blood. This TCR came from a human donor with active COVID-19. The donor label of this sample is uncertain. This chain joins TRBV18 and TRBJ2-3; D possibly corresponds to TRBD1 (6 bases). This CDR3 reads CASSPPRTETDTQYF. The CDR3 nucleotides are TGTGCCAGCTCACCACCCCGGACAGAAACAGATACGCAGTATTTT. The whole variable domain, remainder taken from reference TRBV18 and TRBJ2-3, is NAGVMQNPRHLVRRRGQEARLRCSPMKGHSHVYWYRQLPEEGLKFMVYLQKENIIDESGMPKERFSAEFPKEGPSILRIQQVVRGDSAAYFCASSPPRTETDTQYFGPGTRLTVL.